The source of this T cell receptor beta chain is a study of Tregs in tolerant kidney transplant recipients. Germline CDR1 and CDR2: SEHNR and FQNEAQ (reference sequence). The CDR3 contains 17 residues. V was clipped by 3 bases and J by 0 bases; unmatched bases: 8. In regard to this clone: Its antigen is as yet unknown.

Here immunoSEQ multiplex PCR was the method, and the copy in TCRdb shows in-frame clones only, minus some. The sample consists of roughly 40,000 clones, 95% of them appearing once. The sample consisted of Tregs from blood cultured with allogeneic cells. The sequence was collected from a human donor in good health. The gene calls are TRBV7-9 and TRBJ1-3, with 7 bases aligning to TRBD1. This chain's CDR3 is CASSFPFDRASGNTIYF. CDR3 sequence (DNA): TGTGCCAGCAGCTTCCCTTTTGACAGGGCCTCTGGAAACACCATATATTTT.